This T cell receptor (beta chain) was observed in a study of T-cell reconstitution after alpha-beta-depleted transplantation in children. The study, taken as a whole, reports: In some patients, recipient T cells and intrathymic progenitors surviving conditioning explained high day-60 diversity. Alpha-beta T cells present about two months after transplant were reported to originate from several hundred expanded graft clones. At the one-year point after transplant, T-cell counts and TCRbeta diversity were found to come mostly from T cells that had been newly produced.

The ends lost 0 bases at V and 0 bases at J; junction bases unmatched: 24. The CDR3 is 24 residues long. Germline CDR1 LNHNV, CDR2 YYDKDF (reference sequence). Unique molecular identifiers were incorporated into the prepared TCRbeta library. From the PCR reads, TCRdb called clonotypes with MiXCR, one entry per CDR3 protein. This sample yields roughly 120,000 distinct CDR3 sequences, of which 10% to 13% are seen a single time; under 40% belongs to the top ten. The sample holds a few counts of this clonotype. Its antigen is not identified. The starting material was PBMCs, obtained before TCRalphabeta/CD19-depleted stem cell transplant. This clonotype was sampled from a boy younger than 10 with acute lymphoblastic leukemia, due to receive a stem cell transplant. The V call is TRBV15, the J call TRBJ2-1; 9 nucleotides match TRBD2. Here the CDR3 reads CATSRDRLARDGSGRYLSYNEQFF. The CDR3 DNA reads TGTGCCACCAGCAGAGATCGCCTCGCGCGTGACGGTAGCGGGAGATACCTCTCCTACAATGAGCAGTTCTTC.